Below, 16 T cell receptor beta chains from the same sample are listed, as sequenced in a study of spatial heterogeneity in lung cancer. The time point here: blood at routine non-recurrence follow-up after resection. Researchers sequenced whole RNA taken from tumor, nontumor lung or frozen PBMC without sorting. TCRdb itself ran the 5' RACE reads through MiXCR, one entry per CDR3 protein. Of around 30,000 distinct CDR3 sequences in the sample, 6% were seen once. Sequences were derived from PBMCs, sampled at follow-up. The receptors originated from a male donor with early-stage non-small cell lung cancer.

This clonotype was seen at least ten times. DNA for the CDR3: TGCAGCGTTGATTCTCTAGGGACAGATACGCAGTATTTT. Amino acid sequence: CSVDSLGTDTQYF. The V call is TRBV29-1, the J call TRBJ2-3, with D hard to call. Trimming left V 3 bases short and J 3 bases short, with 10 bases between. CDR3 length equals 13 residues. Germline CDR1 and CDR2: SQVTM and ANQGSEA.

The sample holds many counts of this clonotype. The chain has TRBV29-1 and TRBJ2-2; 8 nucleotides line up with TRBD2. The CDR3 sequence is 14 residues long. Germline-derived CDR1 and CDR2 are SQVTM and ANQGSEA. In nucleotides, the CDR3 is TGCAGTGCCTTCGGGGGGGCCGACACCGGGGAGCTGTTTTTT. It encodes CSAFGGADTGELFF.

There are many counts of this clonotype. This sequence joins TRBV20-1 and TRBJ1-5; D is perhaps TRBD1 (5 bases). The CDR3 has 15 residues. V was trimmed by 5 bases and J by 2 bases, leaving 16 bases between them. Germline V CDR1 and CDR2: DFQATT, SNEGSKA (reference sequence). The CDR3 protein is CSAADNGWGNQPQHF. CDR3 nucleotides: TGCAGTGCTGCGGACAATGGATGGGGCAATCAGCCCCAGCATTTT.

At least ten counts were recorded for this clonotype. The chain carries TRBV3-1 and TRBJ1-3, with 7 bases aligning to TRBD1. V lost 4 bases and J lost 8; bases outside the gene matches: 5. Germline values: CDR1 LGHDT, CDR2 YNNKEL (reference sequence). The CDR3 consists of 13 residues. The CDR3 sequence is CASSPHRGDTIYF. In DNA form, the CDR3 reads TGTGCCAGCAGCCCCCACAGGGGCGACACCATATATTTT.

This clonotype has at least ten counts. The chain has TRBV7-2 and TRBJ2-1, with D possibly matching TRBD2 (5 bases). Germline values: CDR1 SGHTA, CDR2 FQGNSA. V was trimmed by 4 bases and J by 15 bases, leaving 16 bases between them. The CDR3 is made up of 12 amino acids. This CDR3 is CASSSPGLARFF. CDR3 DNA: TGTGCCAGCAGCTCCCCCGGCCTAGCTCGGTTCTTC.

This clonotype was counted many times. The rearrangement uses TRBV6-4 and TRBJ2-7; perhaps D is TRBD1 or TRBD2 (5 bases each). CDR3 length: 15 residues. V was trimmed by 0 bases and J by 4 bases, leaving 13 bases between them. CDR1 is MRHNA, CDR2 SNTAGT, per germline. CDR3 region: CASSDSLRGDYEQYF. CDR3 nucleotides: TGTGCCAGCAGTGACTCCCTTAGGGGAGATTACGAGCAGTACTTC.

In this sample, this clonotype turned up many times. This sequence joins TRBV5-4 and TRBJ2-4; TRBD2 matches 7 bases. CDR1 is SGHNT and CDR2 is YYREEE in the germline V gene (reference sequence). There are 16 residues in the CDR3. After removal of 1 base from V and 0 bases from J, the junction contained 4 bases not matched to a gene. The CDR3 sequence: CASSLSSGVAKNIQYF. As DNA, the CDR3 is TGTGCCAGCAGCTTGTCTAGCGGAGTAGCCAAAAACATTCAGTACTTC.

This clonotype has at least ten counts. The rearrangement links TRBV9 to TRBJ2-7; 7 bases are shared with TRBD1. V was pared by 4 bases and J by 6 bases, with 10 bases of the junction left unmatched. Germline assignment: CDR1 SGDLS and CDR2 YYNGEE. The CDR3 sequence is 14 residues long. CDR3 bases: TGTGCCAGCAGCAGCTCCGAGAGGGGGCTCGAGCAGTACTTC. This sequence encodes CASSSSERGLEQYF.

This clonotype was observed many times. This chain links TRBV5-5 with TRBJ1-6; D unclear. From germline, CDR1 is SGHKS and CDR2 YYEKEE (reference sequence). Trimming stripped 0 bases from V and 0 bases from J, with 1 base between. The CDR3 is made up of 14 amino acids. The CDR3 region is CASSLGSYNSPLHF. CDR3 DNA sequence: TGTGCCAGCAGCTTGGGCTCCTATAATTCACCCCTCCACTTT.

In its sample, this clonotype was seen many times. The chain is built from TRBV25-1 and TRBJ2-5; 8 bases map to TRBD2. V dropped 2 bases and J dropped 5; count of bases not matched to a gene: 7. The CDR3 covers 15 residues. Per germline, CDR1 MGHDK and CDR2 SYGVNS. CDR3 sequence: CASSEPAGAGETQYF. CDR3 coding DNA: TGTGCCAGCAGTGAACCAGCGGGAGCCGGGGAGACCCAGTACTTC.

This clonotype was counted many times. The chain has TRBV6-5 and TRBJ1-2, with unresolved D. Trimming shortened V by 0 bases and J by 8 bases, and 13 bases separated the two germline ends. The V gene's germline CDR1 is MNHEY and CDR2 SVGAGI. This CDR3 contains 14 residues. In nucleotides, the CDR3 is TGTGCCAGCAGTTACTCTAGGCGAGACCCAGGCTACACCTTC. Translating it yields CASSYSRRDPGYTF.

This clonotype was detected many times. V gene TRBV6-2 or TRBV6-3 combines with J gene TRBJ2-7; the D gene is possibly TRBD2 (6 bases). The CDR3 contains 14 residues. In germline, CDR1 is MNHEY, CDR2 SVGEGT. V shed 5 bases and J shed 6 bases, with 17 bases lying between them. DNA of the CDR3: TGTGCCAGCAGTGACCCCCGGCGGGGTTTCGAGCAGTACGTC. This codes for CASSDPRRGFEQYV.

This clonotype is termed medium-sized. The J gene is TRBJ1-5, the V gene TRBV7-2; D not resolved. This CDR3 is built from 15 residues. Trimming removed 1 base from V and 3 bases from J, with 10 bases in between. Germline CDR1 SGHTA, CDR2 FQGNSA. CDR3 sequence: CASSLGPSLNQPQHF. CDR3 bases: TGTGCCAGCAGCTTAGGCCCCTCGCTCAATCAGCCCCAGCATTTT. Combining the CDR3 with reference TRBV7-2 and TRBJ1-5 gives the whole variable domain GAGVSQSPSNKVTEKGKDVELRCDPISGHTALYWYRQSLGQGLEFLIYFQGNSAPDKSGLPSDRFSAERTGGSVSTLTIQRTQQEDSAVYLCASSLGPSLNQPQHFGDGTRLSIL.

The rearrangement links TRBV7-2 to TRBJ2-3; 7 nucleotides agree with TRBD1. Losses at the gene ends were 5 bases for V and 3 bases for J; bases not matched to a gene: 11. In germline, CDR1 is SGHTA, CDR2 FQGNSA. The length of the CDR3 is 16 residues. CDR3 protein: CASSRLRTGRTDTQYF. The CDR3 DNA reads as TGTGCCAGCAGCCGCCTTCGGACAGGCCGAACAGATACGCAGTATTTT. Looking up the rest from reference TRBV7-2 and TRBJ2-3 gives the full variable domain: GAGVSQSPSNKVTEKGKDVELRCDPISGHTALYWYRQSLGQGLEFLIYFQGNSAPDKSGLPSDRFSAERTGGSVSTLTIQRTQQEDSAVYLCASSRLRTGRTDTQYFGPGTRLTVL.

This clonotype was counted ten times or more. V usage is TRBV6-5 and J usage is TRBJ1-4; unclear D gene. There are 15 residues in the CDR3. Per the germline V gene, CDR1 is MNHEY and CDR2 is SVGAGI. Trimming cost V 4 bases and J 8 bases, with 17 bases left between them. The CDR3 DNA reads TGTGCCAGCAGTTTCCAGATCCAGAGCTCCGAAAAACTGTTTTTT. This codes for CASSFQIQSSEKLFF.

This clonotype was seen many times. The V gene is TRBV6-2 or TRBV6-3, the J gene TRBJ2-1; maybe TRBD2 (6 bases). This CDR3 region has 17 residues. V gave up 2 bases and J gave up 2 bases, with 16 bases separating them. Germline-derived CDR1 and CDR2 are MNHEY and SVGEGT. The CDR3 coding sequence is TGTGCCAGCAGTTACCAGATGCGGGATCCCACCTACAATGAGCAGTTCTTC. Protein: CASSYQMRDPTYNEQFF.